One sample yielded the 19 T cell receptor beta chains listed below, sequenced in a study of blood T cell repertoires in COVID-19. TCRdb keeps only in-frame clones here, not all; method: immunoSEQ multiplex PCR. The sample holds 150,000 to 200,000 clones; about 86% are singletons and the top ten take around 13%. Material: peripheral blood. The receptors were sampled from a woman aged 70 to 79 with COVID-19, enrolled during active disease.

This clone was observed a few times. The V and J genes are TRBV29-1 and TRBJ1-2; 8 positions match TRBD1. CDR3 length equals 12 residues. The V segment lost 6 bases and the J segment 7 bases; nucleotides outside the gene matches: 7. From germline, CDR1 is SQVTM and CDR2 ANQGSEA. The CDR3 spells CSVQQGGVGYTF. The CDR3 DNA is TGCAGCGTGCAACAGGGGGGCGTTGGCTACACCTTC.

This clone appeared a single time. The chain joins TRBV11-3 to TRBJ2-3; D is possibly TRBD2 (5 bases). Trimming removed 0 bases from V and 0 bases from J, with 13 bases in between. The germline V gene encodes CDR1 SGHNT and CDR2 YENEEA. CDR3 size: 17 residues. As DNA, the CDR3 is TGTGCCAGCAGCTTAGATTGGAGGAGCCTTAGCACAGATACGCAGTATTTT. This translates into CASSLDWRSLSTDTQYF.

This chain connects TRBV28 to TRBJ2-7; D possibly corresponds to TRBD2 (5 bases). V dropped 5 bases and J dropped 2 bases, with 10 bases sitting between them. Germline V gene sequence: CDR1 MDHEN, CDR2 SYDVKM. The CDR3 has 13 amino acids. Written as DNA, the CDR3 is TGTGCCAGCAGTACCCCCGGGGCCTACGAGCAGTACTTC. Translating it yields CASSTPGAYEQYF. Filled out from reference TRBV28 and TRBJ2-7, the complete variable domain reads DVKVTQSSRYLVKRTGEKVFLECVQDMDHENMFWYRQDPGLGLRLIYFSYDVKMKEKGDIPEGYSVSREKKERFSLILESASTNQTSMYLCASSTPGAYEQYFGPGTRLTVT.

V is TRBV28 and J is TRBJ2-7, with 10 bases lining up with TRBD2. Germline trimming cut 3 bases from V and 2 bases from J; bases unmatched to any gene: 13. Germline CDR1 reads MDHEN; CDR2 reads SYDVKM. The CDR3 is 18 amino acids. The CDR3 nucleotides are TGTGCCAGCAGTTTTTTCCTTTCAGGGAGCGGGAGGGCCTACGAGCAGTACTTC. Translated: CASSFFLSGSGRAYEQYF.

Regarding this clone: Other DNA sequences from this sample encode an identical CDR3 as well. The chain couples TRBV5-1 to TRBJ1-3; D remains ambiguous. There are 14 residues in the CDR3. CDR1 and CDR2 (germline): SGHRS, YFSETQ. V was shortened by 0 bases and J by 4 bases, with 8 bases between the two germline ends. CDR3 sequence: CASSLAGAGNTIYF. The CDR3 DNA follows: TGCGCCAGCAGCTTGGCCGGAGCGGGAAACACCATATATTTT.

V and J are TRBV5-5 and TRBJ2-5, with a tentative D call TRBD2 (6 bases). V was cut by 2 bases and J by 1 base, with 6 bases left in between. CDR1 and CDR2 (germline): SGHKS, YYEKEE (reference sequence). The length of the CDR3 is 13 residues. CDR3 sequence reads: CASSFGSQETQYF. CDR3 bases: TGTGCCAGCAGCTTCGGGAGCCAAGAGACCCAGTACTTC. Based on the CDR3 plus reference TRBV5-5 and TRBJ2-5, the full variable domain is DAGVTQSPTHLIKTRGQQVTLRCSPISGHKSVSWYQQVLGQGPQFIFQYYEKEERGRGNFPDRFSARQFPNYSSELNVNALLLGDSALYLCASSFGSQETQYFGPGTRLLVL.

The chain uses TRBV28 and TRBJ2-7; D is undetermined. The CDR3 has 16 amino acids. The germline V gene has CDR1 MDHEN and CDR2 SYDVKM. The germline V and J ends were trimmed by 6 bases and 0 bases, with 18 bases remaining between them. The CDR3 DNA reads TGTGCCAGCAGACCGTGGCGTGGGCAAATCTCCTACGAGCAGTACTTC. Encoded protein: CASRPWRGQISYEQYF.

The chain combines TRBV6-6 with TRBJ2-7, with D possibly matching TRBD1 (6 bases). CDR1 and CDR2 from the germline V gene are MNHNY and SVGAGI (reference sequence). V was cut by 2 bases and J by 5 bases, with 13 bases left in between. This CDR3 contains 14 residues. Here the CDR3 reads CASSYVQGTHEQYF. Written as DNA, the CDR3 is TGTGCCAGCAGTTACGTGCAGGGGACCCACGAGCAGTACTTC.

In this sample, this clone turned up a few times. The chain carries TRBV19 and TRBJ2-7, with 15 bases identical to TRBD2. The CDR3 is made up of 15 amino acids. The trim removed 4 bases at V and 4 bases at J, leaving 2 bases unmatched. The V gene's germline CDR1 is LNHDA and CDR2 SQIVND (reference sequence). The CDR3 here is CASSTGLAGGYEQYF. CDR3 DNA: TGTGCCAGTAGTACCGGACTAGCGGGAGGGTACGAGCAGTACTTC.

V and J are TRBV12-3 or TRBV12-4 and TRBJ2-7; D is undetermined. The CDR3 totals 13 residues. V was clipped by 4 bases and J by 6 bases, with 13 bases between them. The CDR3 loop reads CASSWAAIGEQYF. The CDR3 DNA is TGTGCCAGCAGTTGGGCTGCTATAGGCGAGCAGTACTTC.

Worth noting for this clone: One junction end disagrees with the germline gene, perhaps due to a read error. The chain joins TRBV7-8 to TRBJ1-5; the D is unclear. Germline values: CDR1 SGHVS, CDR2 FQNEAQ. This CDR3 spans 14 amino acids. The CDR3 DNA follows: TGTGCCAGCAGGTTAGACGCGGGTAATCAGCCCCAGCATTTT. Translation gives CASRLDAGNQPQHF.

The CDR3 region has the DNA TGTGCCATCGCGACTAGCGGGAGGGTCGATGAGCAGTTCTTC. This translates into CAIATSGRVDEQFF. The chain combines TRBV10-3 with TRBJ2-1; 14 bases map to TRBD2. The CDR3 spans 14 residues. The germline V gene encodes CDR1 ENHRY and CDR2 SYGVKD. With V trimmed by 8 bases and J by 8 bases, 5 bases remained unmatched.

The V call is TRBV6-1, the J call TRBJ2-3, with D tentatively TRBD1 (5 bases). This CDR3 has 15 amino acids. V was trimmed by 2 bases and J by 1 base, leaving 10 bases between them. The V gene's germline CDR1 is MNHNS and CDR2 SASEGT. The CDR3 DNA sequence: TGTGCCAGCAGTGAACTGCAGGGCCGCACAGATACGCAGTATTTT. Protein: CASSELQGRTDTQYF.

The rearrangement joins TRBV5-1 to TRBJ1-2, with D possibly matching TRBD1 (5 bases). Germline assignment: CDR1 SGHRS and CDR2 YFSETQ. CDR3 length equals 12 residues. Trimming cost V 1 base and J 8 bases, with 9 bases left between them. In DNA form, the CDR3 reads TGCGCCAGCAGCTTGTACAGGTCCGGCTACACCTTC. Its translation is CASSLYRSGYTF.

The CDR3 DNA reads as TGTGCCAGCAGTGGGCGAGACGCCGGGACAGTCATCTATGGCTACACCTTC. It translates to CASSGRDAGTVIYGYTF. The rearrangement joins TRBV6-2 or TRBV6-3 to TRBJ1-2, with 7 positions matching TRBD1. In germline, CDR1 is MNHEY, CDR2 SVGEGT. The CDR3 length is 17 residues. Trimming cost V 5 bases and J 4 bases; bases outside gene matches: 16.

This clone was observed a single time. The CDR3 is CASISGQGTTGELFF. The DNA of the CDR3 is TGCGCCAGCATCTCGGGACAGGGGACCACCGGGGAGCTGTTTTTT. The chain links TRBV23-1 to TRBJ2-2; TRBD1 matches at 10 bases. TRBV23-1 is filed as an ORF, its function uncertain. The V and J ends lost 7 bases and 4 bases, in that order; junction bases with no gene match: 6. The length of the CDR3 is 15 residues.

This clone was seen a handful of times. The J gene is TRBJ1-2, the V gene TRBV28; D gene ambiguous. The length of the CDR3 is 12 residues. V was cut by 4 bases and J by 5 bases, with 8 bases left in between. CDR1 is MDHEN, CDR2 SYDVKM, per germline. The chain's CDR3 is CASSSPPYGYTF. As DNA, the CDR3 is TGTGCCAGCAGTTCCCCCCCTTATGGCTACACCTTC.

The chain has TRBV7-2 and TRBJ2-4, with D hard to call. V was clipped by 5 bases and J by 0 bases, with 17 bases between them. Looked up from germline, CDR1 is SGHTA and CDR2 is FQGNSA. The CDR3 consists of 17 residues. CDR3 bases: TGTGCCAGCAGCCCCCGGGTAGCATCTATAGCCAAAAACATTCAGTACTTC. Amino acids: CASSPRVASIAKNIQYF. The full variable domain, its missing parts supplied by reference TRBV7-2 and TRBJ2-4, is GAGVSQSPSNKVTEKGKDVELRCDPISGHTALYWYRQSLGQGLEFLIYFQGNSAPDKSGLPSDRFSAERTGGSVSTLTIQRTQQEDSAVYLCASSPRVASIAKNIQYFGAGTRLSVL.

The chain has TRBV27 and TRBJ2-1; 14 bases agree with TRBD2. Germline-derived CDR1 and CDR2 are MNHEY and SMNVEV (reference sequence). Losses at the gene ends were 7 bases for V and 9 bases for J; bases not matched to a gene: 5. CDR3 length equals 14 residues. The CDR3 spells CASNSGLAGGEQFF. DNA for the CDR3: TGTGCCAGCAATTCCGGACTAGCGGGAGGTGAGCAGTTCTTC.